Listed here is a single T cell receptor beta chain. Its antigen remains undetermined. Base qualities are not recorded, but no much larger clone differs from it by a single base. This sample was included in a study of monozygotic twins with cystic fibrosis (TCRdb year 2021). About the study as a whole: Barcoded libraries were prepared from three micrograms of fragmented DNA with around 15 PCR cycles. To gauge how much genetics shapes V and J gene usage, the researchers compared TCR beta repertoires both within and across 16 monozygotic twin pairs who have cystic fibrosis. Data for three of the twin pairs had been reported previously in another context. The cohort comprised ten female and six male twin pairs aged 2.0 to 36.4 years, median roughly 9 years, mostly children and adolescents. Twins were ranked among about 1,100 cohort participants for weight-for-height and FEVPerc (FEV1 disease centile) on the day of blood sampling. The investigation overall reported the following: No association turned up between shared CDR3 numbers and age, concordance or disease severity, and the cohort was small. V gene usage was most similar to the co-twin in 13 of 16 pairs, and J usage was most similar to the co-twin in 8 of 16 pairs, which suggests genetic constraints. Simpson clonality was generally low (median around 0.0095), suggesting a naive-dominated repertoire, with higher clonality in the most severely affected patients. Nucleotide-identical clonotype sharing was significantly higher within monozygotic CF twin pairs than between unrelated CF individuals (P = 0.000026, Mann-Whitney).

TCR beta CDR3 regions were amplified by multiplex PCR with the immunoSEQ immune profiling system according to the manufacturer's instructions. An Illumina NextSeq system was used for sequencing. Concerning the study's data processing: The immunoSEQ Analyzer platform handled processing of the sequence data, and clonality was calculated by taking the square root of Simpson's index of productive rearrangements. Similarity in V and J usage was quantified by Jensen-Shannon distance, and CDR3 generation probabilities were calculated with OLGA. Shared CDR3 sequences were searched in the immuneACCESS database (August 2020) and in VDJdb (December 2020). Entries here come from immuneACCESS through TCRdb and include only in-frame sequences with V and J called. Some clones fail to appear in such tables; in the studies checked, an unresolved V gene covers under half of the shortfall, and the cause of the remainder is unknown. V, J and clone size reflect that table, while D and trimming were determined from the DNA. This sample has under 11,000 clones in its table, and approximately 96% of those were observed once. The ten largest clones represent around 0.86% of the sample.

The CDR3 covers 15 residues, taking in both the cysteine and the phenylalanine. The entry retains the CDR3 DNA only, 45 bases that are in frame from base 1. The germline V gene yields MNHEY for CDR1 and SVGAGI for CDR2. The V end loses 7 bases and the J end loses 0 bases, and a stretch of 14 bases separates them. The twin pairs came from the European Cystic Fibrosis Twin and Sibling Study Cohort, a cohort that recruited patients from approximately 160 CF clinics across 14 European countries. Both zygosity and CFTR genotype were checked in-house, and zygosity was tested with multiplex PCR across nine short tandem repeat loci. Peripheral blood was sampled from each twin, with clinical parameters recorded on the day of blood sampling. Phenol/chloroform extraction was used to isolate genomic DNA from peripheral blood cells, and the DNA was then kept in TE buffer at 4 degrees C.

The TCR was taken from a boy aged 10-17 years with cystic fibrosis. In this chain, TRBV6-5 is recombined with TRBJ2-3; the D gene cannot be named for sure. The sample taken for sequencing was blood. The DNA is as follows: TGTGCCAGCACCCCCACAGTCCCTAGCACAGATACGCAGTATTTT. It is translated as CASTPTVPSTDTQYF.